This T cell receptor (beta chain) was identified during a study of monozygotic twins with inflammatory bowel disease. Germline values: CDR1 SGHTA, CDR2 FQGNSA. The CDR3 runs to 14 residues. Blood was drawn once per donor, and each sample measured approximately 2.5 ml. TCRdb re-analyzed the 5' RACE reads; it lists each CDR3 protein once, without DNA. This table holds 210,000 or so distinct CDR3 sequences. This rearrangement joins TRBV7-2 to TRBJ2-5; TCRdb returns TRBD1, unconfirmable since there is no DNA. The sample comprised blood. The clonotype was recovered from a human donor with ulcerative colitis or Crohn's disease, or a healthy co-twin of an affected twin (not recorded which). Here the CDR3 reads CASSFGQGQETQYF.